In its sample, the clone carrying this TCR beta chain was seen a few times. Its antigen is unknown. Study-wide points: Tumor Treg TCRs overlapped most with tumor naive CD4+ cells.

Semi-nested PCR with Nested Universal Primer A followed constant-region reverse priming of full-length variable regions. Each CDR3 protein is one row after TCRdb ran MiXCR on the 5' RACE reads. The sample records tens of thousands of distinct CDR3 sequences, roughly a sixth being singletons. V gave up 4 bases and J gave up 3 bases, with 10 bases separating them. Germline V gene lookup returns CDR1 MNHNS and CDR2 SASEGT. This CDR3 spans 14 amino acids. CD25-based Treg depletion was applied to purified naive CD4+ T cells. The chain uses TRBV6-1 and TRBJ1-5; D gene ambiguous. The sequence derives from a female donor with breast cancer. Material: naive CD4+ T cells sorted from blood. As to subset: naive CD4+ T cells, CD4+CD45RA+CD25-. CDR3 DNA sequence: TGTGCCAGCAGTGTGGTGCAGGACAATCAGCCCCAGCATTTT. It encodes CASSVVQDNQPQHF.